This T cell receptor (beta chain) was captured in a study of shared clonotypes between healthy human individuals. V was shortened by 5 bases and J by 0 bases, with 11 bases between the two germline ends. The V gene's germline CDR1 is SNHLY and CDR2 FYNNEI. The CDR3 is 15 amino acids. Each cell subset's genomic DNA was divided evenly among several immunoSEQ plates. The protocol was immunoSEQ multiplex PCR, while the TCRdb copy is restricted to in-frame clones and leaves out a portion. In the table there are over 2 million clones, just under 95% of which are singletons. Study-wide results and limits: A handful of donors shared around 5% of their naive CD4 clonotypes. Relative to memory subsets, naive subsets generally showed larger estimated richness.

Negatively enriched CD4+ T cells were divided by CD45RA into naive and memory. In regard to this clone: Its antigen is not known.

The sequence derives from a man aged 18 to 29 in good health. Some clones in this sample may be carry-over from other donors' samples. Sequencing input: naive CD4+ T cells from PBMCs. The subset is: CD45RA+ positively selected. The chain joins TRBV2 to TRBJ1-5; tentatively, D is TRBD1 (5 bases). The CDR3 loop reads CASSLTDLSNQPQHF. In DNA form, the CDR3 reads TGTGCCAGCAGTCTGACAGATCTTAGCAATCAGCCCCAGCATTTT. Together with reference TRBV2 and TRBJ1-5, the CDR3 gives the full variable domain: EPEVTQTPSHQVTQMGQEVILRCVPISNHLYFYWYRQILGQKVEFLVSFYNNEISEKSEIFDDQFSVERPDGSNFTLKIRSTKLEDSAMYFCASSLTDLSNQPQHFGDGTRLSIL.